The 8 T cell receptor beta chains listed next were all sequenced from one sample in a study of Ad26.COV2.S vaccination and SARS-CoV-2 variants. Generated by immunoSEQ multiplex PCR, the TCRdb table keeps only in-frame clones and is missing some. Altogether roughly 330,000 clones are present, about nine tenths being singletons, with the ten largest covering approximately 5.8%. As to treatment: roughly 19 received Ad26.COV2.S at low or high dose, single or two shots; about 5 received placebo; per-sample allocation not given. Samples analyzed were those drawn on day 63 after the first vaccine or placebo injection. Material: peripheral blood, obtained in a trial of Ad26.COV2.S vaccine versus placebo. These receptors all come from a person between 18 and 65 years old who received the Ad26.COV2.S COVID-19 vaccine or a placebo.

The chain is built from TRBV11-3 and TRBJ2-1, with 11 bases identical to TRBD2. Per the germline V gene, CDR1 is SGHNT and CDR2 is YENEEA. This CDR3 has 15 residues. V lost 5 bases to trimming and J lost 5 bases; unmatched junction nucleotides: 5. DNA for the CDR3: TGTGCCAGCAGCGGACGGACTAGCGGGCACAATGAGCAGTTCTTC. Residues: CASSGRTSGHNEQFF.

This clone was detected a few times. The CDR3 does not end in the conserved phenylalanine or tryptophan, so this is likely a read error. The DNA is left out, because the CDR3 cannot be placed on it with certainty; the CDR3 is given as TCRdb lists it. The chain links TRBV2 to TRBJ1-4; TRBD1, as called in the table, went unchecked against the DNA. Both ends counted, the CDR3 spans 12 residues. Germline V gene data show CDR1 as SNHLY and CDR2 as FYNNEI. CDR3 sequence reads: CASSDGPGTGEY.

This chain links TRBV7-9 with TRBJ1-1; the match to TRBD1 covers 7 bases. CDR1 and CDR2 (germline): SEHNR, FQNEAQ (reference sequence). The CDR3 consists of 14 residues. V shed 4 bases, J shed 1 base, and the junction held 3 bases outside the gene matches. The CDR3: CASSSGTANTEAFF. The CDR3 DNA reads as TGTGCCAGCAGCTCTGGGACAGCGAACACTGAAGCTTTCTTT.

This rearrangement joins TRBV6-1 to TRBJ2-7, with D possibly matching TRBD1 (5 bases). This CDR3 has 13 amino acids. Germline assignment: CDR1 MNHNS and CDR2 SASEGT. V lost 3 bases and J lost 6, with 12 bases in between. The CDR3 DNA sequence: TGTGCCAGCAGTGACACAGGAAGACTCGAGCAGTACGTC. Amino acid sequence: CASSDTGRLEQYV.

V is TRBV27 and J is TRBJ1-5; D remains ambiguous. Trimming stripped 5 bases from V and 6 bases from J, with 11 bases between. The germline CDR1 and CDR2 sequences are MNHEY and SMNVEV (reference sequence). This CDR3 spans 13 amino acids. Written as DNA, the CDR3 is TGTGCCAGCAGTATTTATATGGGTCAGCCCCAGCATTTT. It specifies CASSIYMGQPQHF.

The rearrangement uses TRBV6-1 and TRBJ1-2; D is unclear. The CDR3 contains 14 residues. Trimming shortened V by 3 bases and J by 4 bases, and 12 bases separated the two germline ends. Germline-derived CDR1 and CDR2 are MNHNS and SASEGT. The CDR3 DNA sequence: TGTGCCAGCAGTGAGTCCGGGCTCCCCTATGGCTACACCTTC. Residues: CASSESGLPYGYTF.

This clone was observed many times. V usage is TRBV6-2 or TRBV6-3 and J usage is TRBJ1-1; D uncertain. The CDR3 loop spans 17 amino acids. The germline CDR1 and CDR2 sequences are MNHEY and SVGEGT. The V end was cut by 2 bases, the J end by 6 bases, with 22 bases between. CDR3 sequence: CASSYPGSARYSPEAFF. The CDR3 DNA reads as TGTGCCAGCAGTTACCCCGGCTCTGCCCGCTACAGCCCTGAAGCTTTCTTT.

V gene TRBV12-5 combines with J gene TRBJ1-6; no reliable D call. V lost 6 bases and J 7 bases, leaving 19 bases between the germline ends. Germline CDR1 LGHNT, CDR2 FRNRAP. The CDR3 has 16 residues. In DNA form, the CDR3 reads TGTGCTAGTGGCTCACGGAAACCGGGTCTAAATTCACCCCTCCACTTT. It translates to CASGSRKPGLNSPLHF.